One and the same sample provided the 24 T cell receptor beta chains below, sequenced in a study of cytomegalovirus exposure and HLA in healthy donors. A multiplex PCR was run with 60 Vbeta primers and 13 Jbeta primers. Only in-frame clones appear in the TCRdb table, and some are missing; sequencing was by immunoSEQ multiplex PCR. The listing records roughly 120,000 clones. Source material: PBMCs. The receptors shown here come from a man aged 30 to 39 in good health and CMV-seronegative.

The J gene is TRBJ2-2, the V gene TRBV5-1, with D tentatively TRBD1 (6 bases). V lost 4 bases, J lost 2 bases, and 15 bases lay in between. This CDR3 contains 16 residues. Germline V gene data show CDR1 as SGHRS and CDR2 as YFSETQ. The DNA for the CDR3 is TGCGCCAGCAGCCTGGGGACCAGGGGTAACACCGGGGAGCTGTTTTTT. Translating it yields CASSLGTRGNTGELFF.

The chain employs TRBV7-9 and TRBJ1-1; D might be TRBD1 (5 bases). The CDR3 spans 15 residues. V lost 2 bases and J 8 bases, leaving 18 bases between the germline ends. Per the germline V gene, CDR1 is SEHNR and CDR2 is FQNEAQ (reference sequence). This CDR3 reads CASSLPLGKGREAFF. CDR3 bases: TGTGCCAGCAGCTTACCGCTAGGGAAGGGGCGGGAAGCTTTCTTT.

The genes are TRBV4-1 and TRBJ2-1; D perhaps matches TRBD2 (5 bases). V was cut by 4 bases and J by 7 bases, with 14 bases left in between. The CDR3 covers 14 residues. Germline V lookup: CDR1 MGHRA, CDR2 YSYEKL. The CDR3 region is CASSLGLPGNEQFF. The CDR3 DNA follows: TGCGCCAGCAGCCTAGGACTTCCGGGGAATGAGCAGTTCTTC.

The chain links TRBV6-4 to TRBJ2-3; 10 bases map to TRBD2. CDR3 length: 14 residues. V shed 7 bases and J 4 bases; nucleotides not matched to a gene: 5. Germline CDR1 MRHNA, CDR2 SNTAGT. CDR3 sequence: CASKASGSSDTQYF. The DNA for the CDR3 is TGTGCCAGCAAGGCTAGCGGGAGTTCAGATACGCAGTATTTT.

The chain combines TRBV2 with TRBJ2-4; 8 nucleotides line up with TRBD1. After removal of 5 bases from V and 0 bases from J, the junction contained 6 bases not matched to a gene. The V gene's germline CDR1 is SNHLY and CDR2 FYNNEI. This CDR3 spans 16 amino acids. CDR3 nucleotides: TGTGCCAGCAGTTCGGACAGGGCTCGAGCCAAAAACATTCAGTACTTC. Translation gives CASSSDRARAKNIQYF.

The genes are TRBV28 and TRBJ2-2; TRBD1 might be the D (6 bases). Germline V gene data show CDR1 as MDHEN and CDR2 as SYDVKM. The CDR3 sequence is 15 residues long. Trimming removed 4 bases at V and 7 bases at J, with 16 bases between. The CDR3 DNA reads TGTGCCAGCAGTTCCAAGGGACAAAGGAACGGGGAGCTGTTTTTT. This sequence encodes CASSSKGQRNGELFF.

V usage is TRBV5-5 and J usage is TRBJ2-2; no clear D. The CDR3 runs to 14 residues. Trimming stripped 2 bases from V and 7 bases from J, with 12 bases between. Germline values: CDR1 SGHKS, CDR2 YYEKEE (reference sequence). In DNA form, the CDR3 reads TGTGCCAGCAGCTTCGGTCAAAGCATCGGGGAGCTGTTTTTT. It translates to CASSFGQSIGELFF.

This chain uses TRBV4-3 with TRBJ1-4, with D possibly matching TRBD1 (5 bases). The CDR3 extends over 18 amino acids. The V gene's germline CDR1 is LGHNA and CDR2 YSLEER. The V and J ends lost 0 bases and 7 bases respectively, with 21 bases between them. The CDR3 sequence: CASSQDLEGRRPSEKLFF. CDR3 DNA sequence: TGCGCCAGCAGCCAAGATCTGGAGGGACGTAGGCCCAGTGAAAAACTGTTTTTT.

The chain is built from TRBV27 and TRBJ2-7; 8 bases align to TRBD2. Germline CDR1 is MNHEY and CDR2 is SMNVEV (reference sequence). The CDR3 runs 18 residues. The V segment lost 2 bases and the J segment 2 bases; nucleotides outside the gene matches: 14. The CDR3 DNA reads TGTGCCAGCAGTTTAAGAGGGGAGACCGGGACTAGTACCTACGAGCAGTACTTC. This codes for CASSLRGETGTSTYEQYF.

The rearrangement uses TRBV29-1 and TRBJ2-3, with D possibly matching TRBD2 (7 bases). Trimming left V 6 bases short and J 0 bases short, with 19 bases between. Germline values: CDR1 SQVTM, CDR2 ANQGSEA. The length of the CDR3 is 16 residues. The CDR3 sequence: CSVKGGGRGSTDTQYF. The CDR3 DNA follows: TGCAGCGTCAAGGGAGGGGGAAGGGGAAGCACAGATACGCAGTATTTT.

V and J are TRBV15 and TRBJ1-1; D might be TRBD1 (5 bases). The CDR3 is made up of 16 amino acids. Trimming took off 5 bases at V and 0 bases at J, with 16 bases between the two ends. Germline CDR1 reads LNHNV; CDR2 reads YYDKDF (reference sequence). Here the CDR3 reads CATSVRGTGLNTEAFF. The CDR3 nucleotides read TGTGCCACCAGCGTAAGGGGAACAGGATTGAACACTGAAGCTTTCTTT.

This rearrangement joins TRBV5-5 to TRBJ2-7, with D perhaps TRBD1 (5 bases). Trimming stripped 4 bases from V and 2 bases from J, with 16 bases between. Germline V CDR1 and CDR2: SGHKS, YYEKEE (reference sequence). This CDR3 spans 15 amino acids. For the CDR3, the DNA is TGTGCCAGCAGCCAAGGGTCAGGGAATCCCTACGAGCAGTACTTC. As protein: CASSQGSGNPYEQYF.

This chain links TRBV4-2 with TRBJ2-2; 10 bases are a match to TRBD2. Trimming at V came to 2 bases and at J to 4 bases, leaving 4 bases not matched to a gene. The CDR3 is 16 residues long. CDR1 is LGHNA, CDR2 YNFKEQ, per germline. The CDR3 coding sequence is TGTGCCAGCAGCCAACTAGCGGGAGATCGCACCGGGGAGCTGTTTTTT. Encoded protein: CASSQLAGDRTGELFF.

The chain combines TRBV27 with TRBJ2-7, with 12 bases identical to TRBD2. The CDR3 length is 15 residues. V trimming: 4 bases; J trimming: 3 bases; junction bases outside the gene matches: 4. Per germline, CDR1 MNHEY and CDR2 SMNVEV (reference sequence). CDR3 sequence reads: CASSSLAGGDYEQYF. DNA of the CDR3: TGTGCCAGCAGTTCGCTAGCGGGAGGGGACTACGAGCAGTACTTC.

The chain couples TRBV25-1 to TRBJ1-1, with TRBD1 matching 7 bases. Germline loops: CDR1 MGHDK, CDR2 SYGVNS. V trimming: 4 bases; J trimming: 7 bases; junction bases outside the gene matches: 12. The CDR3 is made up of 15 amino acids. CDR3 nucleotide sequence: TGTGCCAGCAGTGGGTCTAGGGGGCATGGTGGTGAAGCTTTCTTT. Translation gives CASSGSRGHGGEAFF. Based on the CDR3 plus reference TRBV25-1 and TRBJ1-1, the full variable domain is EADIYQTPRYLVIGTGKKITLECSQTMGHDKMYWYQQDPGMELHLIHYSYGVNSTEKGDLSSESTVSRIRTEHFPLTLESARPSHTSQYLCASSGSRGHGGEAFFGQGTRLTVV.

The V call is TRBV29-1, the J call TRBJ1-1; D is unresolved. CDR1 is SQVTM and CDR2 is ANQGSEA in the germline V gene. Trimming removed 6 bases at V and 7 bases at J, with 15 bases between. CDR3 size: 12 residues. The CDR3 DNA reads as TGCAGCGTAGCCCAGACGGGGATTGAAGCTTTCTTT. It codes for CSVAQTGIEAFF.

The V and J genes are TRBV6-6 and TRBJ2-1, with 10 nucleotides matching TRBD1. This CDR3 has 14 amino acids. The trim removed 6 bases at V and 8 bases at J, leaving 7 bases unmatched. Germline V CDR1 and CDR2: MNHNY, SVGAGI (reference sequence). The CDR3, as DNA: TGTGCCAGCAGCCGACAGGGGGCGCGGGATGAGCAGTTCTTC. This sequence encodes CASSRQGARDEQFF.

The gene calls are TRBV19 and TRBJ2-3; 7 bases map to TRBD2. Germline V gene data show CDR1 as LNHDA and CDR2 as SQIVND (reference sequence). Trimming took 6 bases from V and 0 from J; bases not matched to a gene: 3. The CDR3 runs 14 residues. The CDR3 sequence: CASSVSGSTDTQYF. In DNA form, the CDR3 reads TGTGCCAGTAGCGTTAGCGGGAGCACAGATACGCAGTATTTT.

This clone is medium-sized by frequency. The genes are TRBV13 and TRBJ2-7; D perhaps matches TRBD1 (5 bases). The ends were cut back, 0 bases at V and 1 base at J, with 10 bases in the middle. The CDR3 consists of 15 residues. Per the germline V gene, CDR1 is PRHDT and CDR2 is FYEKMQ (reference sequence). The CDR3 DNA reads TGTGCCAGCAGCTTAGGGGTCCCAGGGTCCTACGAGCAGTACTTC. Protein product: CASSLGVPGSYEQYF.

The chain employs TRBV7-8 and TRBJ1-2; 7 nucleotides match TRBD1. This CDR3 contains 16 residues. After removal of 3 bases from V and 1 base from J, the junction contained 8 bases not matched to a gene. Germline CDR1 is SGHVS and CDR2 is FQNEAQ. CDR3 bases: TGTGCCAGCAGCTTGACAGGGCGGAGACGTAACTATGGCTACACCTTC. Translated, it gives CASSLTGRRRNYGYTF.

V usage is TRBV30 and J usage is TRBJ2-7; D possibly corresponds to TRBD1 (5 bases). CDR1 GTSNPN and CDR2 SVGIG come from the germline V gene (reference sequence). CDR3 size: 12 residues. V lost 3 bases, J lost 7 bases, and 13 bases lay in between. The CDR3 loop is CAWSETVREQYF. The CDR3, as DNA: TGTGCCTGGAGCGAGACAGTGAGGGAGCAGTACTTC.

This chain uses TRBV4-1 with TRBJ2-2; 8 bases are shared with TRBD1. The CDR3 runs to 15 residues. Per germline, CDR1 MGHRA and CDR2 YSYEKL. The trim removed 3 bases at V and 4 bases at J, leaving 4 bases unmatched. The CDR3 nucleotides read TGCGCCAGCAGCCATCAGGGGGCCGTCACCGGGGAGCTGTTTTTT. The encoded protein is CASSHQGAVTGELFF.

V usage is TRBV28 and J usage is TRBJ1-1, with D perhaps matching TRBD1 (5 bases). CDR1 and CDR2 from the germline V gene are MDHEN and SYDVKM. CDR3 size: 16 residues. The V gene lost 2 bases and the J gene lost 2 bases, with 15 bases spanning the gap. The CDR3: CASSLGGIGANTEAFF. The CDR3 DNA sequence: TGTGCCAGCAGTTTAGGGGGGATTGGGGCCAACACTGAAGCTTTCTTT.

The chain is built from TRBV10-3 and TRBJ1-5; TRBD1 is a possible D gene (6 bases). V was shortened by 0 bases and J by 3 bases, with 15 bases between the two germline ends. Germline loops: CDR1 ENHRY, CDR2 SYGVKD. This CDR3 comprises 17 residues. CDR3 sequence: CAISESPARGSNQPQHF. Here the CDR3 DNA reads TGTGCCATCAGTGAGTCCCCTGCCAGGGGATCCAATCAGCCCCAGCATTTT.